This entry concerns a single TCR beta chain. Its specificity is not known. PCR primers comprised 60 Vbeta and 13 Jbeta primers. Assay: immunoSEQ multiplex PCR; the TCRdb copy retains only in-frame clones and omits some. Altogether 150,000 to 180,000 clones are present, over 75% being singletons, with the ten largest covering 5.6%. Germline CDR1 and CDR2: GTSNPN and SVGIG (reference sequence). The ends lost 0 bases at V and 11 bases at J; junction bases unmatched: 9. The CDR3 is 13 amino acids. This record comes from a study of cytomegalovirus exposure and HLA in healthy donors. Study outcomes and limitations: In a later analysis, HLA-associated TCR beta chains were more clonally expanded than equally common others. There were some public TCRs occurring in many donors, but most TCR sequences were rare. TCR beta V- and J-gene trimming, according to a later analysis, was linked to a missense DCLRE1C variant. Later findings reportedly placed an Asian-associated ancestry cluster below the approximately 620-donor mean for N-insertions.

The J gene is TRBJ2-5, the V gene TRBV30; 7 bases align to TRBD2. This receptor was obtained from a woman between 40 and 55 years old in good health and CMV-seropositive. Sequenced material: PBMCs. The CDR3 is CAWSVAGSGEQYF. In DNA, the CDR3 is TGTGCCTGGAGTGTAGCGGGGTCCGGGGAGCAGTACTTC.